The 25 T cell receptor beta chains below come from one sample, sequenced in a study of beta chain features in type 1 diabetes. Since all of the isolated RNA was reverse transcribed, expressed TCRB transcripts were what got sequenced. This table comes from immunoSEQ multiplex PCR, and its TCRdb copy is limited to in-frame clones, with some not included. Of 150,000 or so clones in the sample, 40% to 60% were seen once. What was sequenced was Tregs from blood. The receptors originated from a man younger than 35 in good health.

The rearrangement links TRBV19 to TRBJ1-1; no reliable D call. The germline gives CDR1 LNHDA, CDR2 SQIVND (reference sequence). The CDR3 is 15 residues long. The ends were cut back, 7 bases at V and 5 bases at J, with 20 bases in the middle. CDR3 DNA: TGTGCCAGTACCCAGAGGTGGGTTTCAACAACTGAAGCTTTCTTT. Residues: CASTQRWVSTTEAFF.

This clone was counted only a few times. The V gene is TRBV4-2, the J gene TRBJ2-3, with TRBD2 matching over 8 bases. V shed 1 base and J 2 bases; nucleotides not matched to a gene: 11. CDR3 length: 18 residues. CDR1 is LGHNA and CDR2 is YNFKEQ in the germline V gene. The CDR3 sequence: CASSQASGSTSHTDTQYF. In DNA, the CDR3 is TGTGCCAGCAGCCAAGCTAGCGGGTCTACCTCTCACACAGATACGCAGTATTTT.

This chain uses TRBV19 with TRBJ1-5, with D possibly TRBD1 on 5 matching bases. CDR3 length equals 16 residues. Between the trimmed V and J ends, which lost 4 bases and 0 bases, there was a span of 13 bases. Germline CDR1 LNHDA, CDR2 SQIVND (reference sequence). The CDR3 region has the DNA TGTGCCAGTAGTAGGGTTGGGGCGAATAGCAATCAGCCCCAGCATTTT. Translated: CASSRVGANSNQPQHF.

J is TRBJ2-5 and V is TRBV7-2; TRBD1 matches at 11 bases. The germline V gene has CDR1 SGHTA and CDR2 FQGNSA. This CDR3 is built from 16 residues. Losses at the gene ends were 4 bases for V and 4 bases for J; bases not matched to a gene: 8. The CDR3 DNA reads TGTGCCAGCAGCTCCAGGACAGGGGGCTACGTAGAGACCCAGTACTTC. Amino acids: CASSSRTGGYVETQYF.

V and J are TRBV5-1 and TRBJ2-5, with D possibly matching TRBD1 (6 bases). CDR3 length equals 15 residues. Trimming pared 6 bases from V and 3 bases from J, leaving 18 bases between. Per the germline V gene, CDR1 is SGHRS and CDR2 is YFSETQ. CDR3 sequence: CASTLDWWDKETQYF. The DNA for the CDR3 is TGCGCCAGCACCCTCGATTGGTGGGACAAAGAGACCCAGTACTTC.

The gene calls are TRBV7-9 and TRBJ1-4, with 7 bases aligning to TRBD1. Germline CDR1 is SEHNR and CDR2 is FQNEAQ (reference sequence). CDR3 length: 16 residues. V dropped 1 base and J dropped 6; count of bases not matched to a gene: 8. CDR3 nucleotide sequence: TGTGCCAGCAGCTTAGGACAGGGATTCGTGTATGAAAAACTGTTTTTT. This translates into CASSLGQGFVYEKLFF.

The chain is built from TRBV9 and TRBJ1-5, with TRBD1 as a possible D gene (6 bases). Germline V gene data show CDR1 as SGDLS and CDR2 as YYNGEE. The germline V and J ends were trimmed by 9 bases and 9 bases, with 19 bases remaining between them. The CDR3 totals 13 residues. The CDR3 protein is CAKSGRQGPPQHF. The CDR3 nucleotides read TGTGCCAAAAGCGGGAGGCAGGGGCCGCCCCAGCATTTT.

The chain recombines TRBV10-3 with TRBJ1-3; 8 bases are a match to TRBD1. CDR3 length: 16 amino acids. Looked up from germline, CDR1 is ENHRY and CDR2 is SYGVKD. V gave up 5 bases and J gave up 3 bases; unmatched junction bases: 9. The CDR3 DNA follows: TGTGCCATCAGTACCTCCAGGGGGCGTTATGGAAACACCATATATTTT. As protein: CAISTSRGRYGNTIYF.

The chain combines TRBV28 with TRBJ1-5, with D possibly matching TRBD1 (6 bases). The germline gives CDR1 MDHEN, CDR2 SYDVKM. The CDR3 extends over 16 amino acids. Trimming cost V 5 bases and J 2 bases, with 16 bases left between them. This CDR3 reads CASSEGQGWGNQPQHF. CDR3 sequence (DNA): TGTGCCAGCAGTGAGGGACAAGGATGGGGCAATCAGCCCCAGCATTTT.

This clone appeared a single time. V usage is TRBV20-1 and J usage is TRBJ2-5; D unclear. Judging by the DNA end, TRBJ2-7 fits better; the J call may be wrong. This CDR3 spans 10 amino acids. The germline CDR1 and CDR2 sequences are DFQATT and SNEGSKA (reference sequence). The CDR3 reads CSAESYEQYF. Written as DNA, the CDR3 is TGCAGTGCCGAATCCTACGAGCAGTACTTC.

This sequence joins TRBV7-3 and TRBJ2-2, with D perhaps matching TRBD1 (5 bases). There are 15 residues in the CDR3. Trimming removed 2 bases at V and 4 bases at J, with 11 bases between. Germline CDR1 is SGHTA and CDR2 is FQGTGA. CDR3 amino acids: CASSLLGRRTGELFF. The CDR3 DNA reads TGTGCCAGCAGCTTACTGGGGCGGCGCACCGGGGAGCTGTTTTTT.

This clone was detected only a few times. J is TRBJ1-1 and V is TRBV19, with 9 bases matching TRBD1. The CDR3 is 15 amino acids. V shed 5 bases, J shed 8 bases, and the junction held 12 bases outside the gene matches. Germline CDR1 reads LNHDA; CDR2 reads SQIVND (reference sequence). CDR3 in amino acids: CASSPGQGLRTEAFF. In nucleotides, the CDR3 is TGTGCCAGTAGTCCTGGACAGGGGTTAAGAACCGAAGCTTTCTTT. Using reference TRBV19 and TRBJ1-1 for the parts outside the CDR3, the full variable domain is DGGITQSPKYLFRKEGQNVTLSCEQNLNHDAMYWYRQDPGQGLRLIYYSQIVNDFQKGDIAEGYSVSREKKESFPLTVTSAQKNPTAFYLCASSPGQGLRTEAFFGQGTRLTVV.

The chain has TRBV6-4 and TRBJ1-1; D is unresolved. The CDR3 loop spans 13 amino acids. Germline V lookup: CDR1 MRHNA, CDR2 SNTAGT. V was cut by 5 bases and J by 1 base, with 8 bases left in between. CDR3 DNA: TGTGCCAGCAGTTTCTCCTCGAACACTGAAGCTTTCTTT. The encoded protein is CASSFSSNTEAFF.

This chain uses TRBV5-5 with TRBJ2-7; 7 bases fit TRBD2. The CDR3 extends over 12 amino acids. In germline, CDR1 is SGHKS, CDR2 YYEKEE (reference sequence). V shed 4 bases and J 3 bases; nucleotides not matched to a gene: 1. In DNA, the CDR3 is TGTGCCAGCAGCACGGGGGGCTACGAGCAGTACTTC. Translated, it gives CASSTGGYEQYF.

This clone was seen a handful of times. The chain has TRBV10-3 and TRBJ2-1, with TRBD1 as a possible D gene (5 bases). The V gene lost 6 bases and the J gene lost 7 bases, with 16 bases spanning the gap. The CDR3 loop spans 14 amino acids. Germline CDR1 ENHRY, CDR2 SYGVKD. The CDR3 DNA follows: TGTGCCATCAGCCAGGGATATGTGGGGAATGAGCAGTTCTTC. Translating gives CAISQGYVGNEQFF.

This clone has a handful of counts. The V call is TRBV5-1, the J call TRBJ1-1, with D perhaps matching TRBD1 (5 bases). The CDR3 contains 13 residues. The germline V and J ends were trimmed by 0 bases and 5 bases, with 8 bases remaining between them. From germline, CDR1 is SGHRS and CDR2 YFSETQ. The CDR3 DNA is TGCGCCAGCAGCTTGGATGGGGGGACTGAAGCTTTCTTT. Encoded protein: CASSLDGGTEAFF.

The CDR3, as DNA: TGTGCCAGCAGCTCACGACCCGTTGGACAGTCCTACGAGCAGTACTTC. Protein product: CASSSRPVGQSYEQYF. This chain links TRBV7-2 with TRBJ2-7; D perhaps matches TRBD1 (6 bases). Trimming took off 4 bases at V and 1 base at J, with 17 bases between the two ends. This CDR3 spans 16 amino acids. The germline gives CDR1 SGHTA, CDR2 FQGNSA.

The V call is TRBV11-1, the J call TRBJ2-7; TRBD1 aligns across 8 bases. Germline CDR1 and CDR2: SGHAT and FQDESV (reference sequence). CDR3 length equals 17 residues. V lost 1 base to trimming and J lost 1 base; unmatched junction nucleotides: 9. In DNA form, the CDR3 reads TGTGCCAGCAGCTTAGGGGCCGCGGGACAGGTGTCCTACGAGCAGTACTTC. Residues: CASSLGAAGQVSYEQYF.

This clone has only a few counts. The chain links TRBV7-9 to TRBJ1-1; D is undetermined. Looked up from germline, CDR1 is SEHNR and CDR2 is FQNEAQ (reference sequence). CDR3 length equals 16 residues. V lost 0 bases and J lost 8, with 19 bases in between. The CDR3 DNA reads as TGTGCCAGCAGCTTAGCTTCAGCCCCGTTCCGGAGCGAAGCTTTCTTT. It is translated as CASSLASAPFRSEAFF.

The V call is TRBV5-1, the J call TRBJ2-1; D perhaps matches TRBD1 (6 bases). V lost 1 base, J lost 4 bases, and 12 bases lay in between. Per germline, CDR1 SGHRS and CDR2 YFSETQ. CDR3 size: 15 residues. The CDR3 spells CASSLLGTRYNEQFF. In DNA form, the CDR3 reads TGCGCCAGCAGCTTGTTGGGGACAAGATACAATGAGCAGTTCTTC.

The chain has TRBV6-5 and TRBJ1-2; D is uncertain. Trimming took 0 bases from V and 7 from J, leaving 6 bases between them. This CDR3 region has 12 residues. Germline-derived CDR1 and CDR2 are MNHEY and SVGAGI. CDR3 bases: TGTGCCAGCAGTTACTCGGGCGTTGGCTACACCTTC. It is translated as CASSYSGVGYTF.

This clone was detected only a few times. The V gene is TRBV6-5, the J gene TRBJ1-4; 10 nucleotides match TRBD1. The CDR3 length is 15 residues. Germline V gene sequence: CDR1 MNHEY, CDR2 SVGAGI. V dropped 4 bases and J dropped 8; count of bases not matched to a gene: 7. The CDR3 DNA sequence: TGTGCCAGCAGTTGGGGGACAGGGGAGGGGGAAAAACTGTTTTTT. Protein sequence: CASSWGTGEGEKLFF.

This chain uses TRBV6-6 with TRBJ1-5; 9 positions match TRBD1. Germline CDR1 is MNHNY and CDR2 is SVGAGI (reference sequence). The ends lost 5 bases at V and 5 bases at J; junction bases unmatched: 4. This CDR3 contains 14 residues. As DNA, the CDR3 is TGTGCCAGCAGTCCGACAGGGGGTTATCAGCCCCAGCATTTT. It translates to CASSPTGGYQPQHF.

This clone came up a few times. V and J are TRBV28 and TRBJ2-3; D might be TRBD2 (5 bases). The V and J ends lost 2 bases and 0 bases respectively, with 9 bases between them. Germline CDR1 MDHEN, CDR2 SYDVKM. The CDR3 covers 15 residues. CDR3 in DNA: TGTGCCAGCAGTTTAGAGGGAAGGAGCACAGATACGCAGTATTTT. It translates to CASSLEGRSTDTQYF.

The genes are TRBV9 and TRBJ1-4; tentative D call: TRBD1 (5 bases). Germline loops: CDR1 SGDLS, CDR2 YYNGEE. V was cut by 1 base and J by 5 bases, with 12 bases left in between. The CDR3 runs 15 residues. In DNA form, the CDR3 reads TGTGCCAGCAGCGTATCGCAGGGTCGGAATGAAAAACTGTTTTTT. Translating it yields CASSVSQGRNEKLFF.